The next 7 T cell receptor beta chains were all read from a single sample in a study of beta chain features in type 1 diabetes. Of the isolated RNA, all was reverse transcribed, and so the sequenced material was expressed TCRB transcripts. The assay was immunoSEQ multiplex PCR, and TCRdb's table has in-frame clones only and misses some. This repertoire shows approximately 37,000 clones, approximately 60% found once; its top ten account for 2% to 2.5%. Input material: Tregs from blood. All receptors derive from a woman aged 25 to 45 in good health.

CDR3 sequence (DNA): TGCGCCAGCAATTGGAGGGGACAGGTTAATGAAAAACTGTTTTTT. This encodes CASNWRGQVNEKLFF. This chain joins TRBV5-1 and TRBJ1-4; 8 bases line up with TRBD1. With 6 bases clipped from V and 4 bases from J, the junction kept 8 bases outside the gene matches. Germline-derived CDR1 and CDR2 are SGHRS and YFSETQ. The CDR3 spans 15 residues.

J is TRBJ2-7 and V is TRBV18; TRBD1 might be the D (7 bases). This CDR3 region has 12 residues. Germline CDR1 and CDR2: KGHSH and LQKENI. V lost 3 bases to trimming and J lost 7 bases, with 10 bases between them. Here the CDR3 reads CASSPQGGEQYF. Written as DNA, the CDR3 is TGTGCCAGCTCACCGCAGGGGGGAGAGCAGTACTTC. The full variable domain, with the rest looked up from reference TRBV18 and TRBJ2-7, is NAGVMQNPRHLVRRRGQEARLRCSPMKGHSHVYWYRQLPEEGLKFMVYLQKENIIDESGMPKERFSAEFPKEGPSILRIQQVVRGDSAAYFCASSPQGGEQYFGPGTRLTVT.

The chain uses TRBV6-5 and TRBJ1-2; D might be TRBD1 (5 bases). CDR1 is MNHEY, CDR2 SVGAGI, per germline. Trimming left V 4 bases short and J 4 bases short, with 13 bases between. The CDR3 loop spans 14 amino acids. DNA of the CDR3: TGTGCCAGCAGTTTCCTCGTAGGGGCCTATGGCTACACCTTC. Translation: CASSFLVGAYGYTF.

This chain connects TRBV18 to TRBJ2-7, with 7 bases that match TRBD1. The CDR3 loop spans 16 amino acids. From germline, CDR1 is KGHSH and CDR2 LQKENI. V shed 6 bases and J 6 bases; nucleotides not matched to a gene: 17. CDR3: CASSPTGARPPGEQYF. The CDR3 DNA reads TGTGCCAGCTCCCCAACAGGGGCCAGACCCCCGGGCGAGCAGTACTTC.

V usage is TRBV7-2 and J usage is TRBJ2-7; D is possibly TRBD2 (6 bases). V was cut by 2 bases and J by 12 bases, with 17 bases left in between. CDR3 length: 13 amino acids. The germline V gene has CDR1 SGHTA and CDR2 FQGNSA. The chain's CDR3 is CASSLSMTGERYF. CDR3 nucleotides: TGTGCCAGCAGCTTATCAATGACGGGGGAGAGGTACTTC.

The genes are TRBV10-3 and TRBJ2-3, with 11 nucleotides matching TRBD2. Germline V CDR1 and CDR2: ENHRY, SYGVKD. CDR3 length: 16 residues. V was pared by 6 bases and J by 0 bases, with 5 bases of the junction left unmatched. The CDR3, as DNA: TGTGCCATCAGACCTGTAGCGGGAGGGAGCACAGATACGCAGTATTTT. It is translated as CAIRPVAGGSTDTQYF.

The rearrangement joins TRBV2 to TRBJ2-2; 11 bases are a match to TRBD2. The CDR3 length is 19 residues. Looked up from germline, CDR1 is SNHLY and CDR2 is FYNNEI. The V gene end was trimmed by 0 bases and the J gene end by 2 bases; junction bases not matched to a gene: 8. The CDR3 region is CASSEAIRLAGFNTGELFF. The CDR3 bases are TGTGCCAGCAGTGAAGCGATACGACTAGCGGGATTCAACACCGGGGAGCTGTTTTTT.